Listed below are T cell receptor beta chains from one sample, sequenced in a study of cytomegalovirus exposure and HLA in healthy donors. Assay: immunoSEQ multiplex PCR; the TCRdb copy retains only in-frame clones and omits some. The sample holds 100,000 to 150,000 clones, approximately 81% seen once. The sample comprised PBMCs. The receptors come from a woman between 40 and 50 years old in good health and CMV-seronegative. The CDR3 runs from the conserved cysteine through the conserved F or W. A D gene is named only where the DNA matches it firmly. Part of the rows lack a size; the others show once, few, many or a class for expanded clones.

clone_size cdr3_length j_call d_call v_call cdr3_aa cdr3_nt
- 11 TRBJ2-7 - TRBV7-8 CASSLGREQYF TGTGCCAGCAGCTTAGGTCGGGAGCAGTACTTC
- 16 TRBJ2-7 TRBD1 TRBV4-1 CASSHKPGQGPYEQYF TGCGCCAGCAGCCATAAACCGGGACAGGGTCCCTACGAGCAGTACTTC
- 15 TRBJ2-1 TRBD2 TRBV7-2 CASSLYGSGSNEQFF TGTGCCAGCAGCTTATATGGGAGCGGGAGCAATGAGCAGTTCTTC
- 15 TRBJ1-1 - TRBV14 CASSQDLSLNTEAFF TGTGCCAGCAGCCAAGATCTGTCTTTGAACACTGAAGCTTTCTTT
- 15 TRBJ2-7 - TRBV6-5 CASTPWGGQTYEQYF TGTGCCAGCACCCCCTGGGGGGGCCAAACCTACGAGCAGTACTTC
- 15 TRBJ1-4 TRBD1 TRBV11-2 CASSLGDRDFEKLFF TGTGCCAGCAGCTTAGGGGACAGGGATTTCGAAAAACTGTTTTTT
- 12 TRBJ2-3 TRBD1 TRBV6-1 CASRDRGDTQYF TGTGCCAGCAGGGACAGGGGAGATACGCAGTATTTT
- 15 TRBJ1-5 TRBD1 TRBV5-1 CASSPGTGGGQPQHF TGCGCCAGCAGCCCCGGGACAGGGGGCGGTCAGCCCCAGCATTTT
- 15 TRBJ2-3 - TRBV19 CASSGGDRPTDTQYF TGTGCCAGTAGTGGCGGGGACAGACCCACAGATACGCAGTATTTT
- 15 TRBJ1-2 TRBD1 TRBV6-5 CASSYGTGDFKGYTF TGTGCCAGCAGTTACGGGACAGGGGATTTTAAGGGCTACACCTTC
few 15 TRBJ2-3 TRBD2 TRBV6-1 CASSGLAGSTDTQYF TGTGCCAGCAGTGGACTAGCGGGGAGCACAGATACGCAGTATTTT
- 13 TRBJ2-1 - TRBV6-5 CASSYESGTEQFF TGTGCCAGCAGTTACGAAAGCGGTACTGAGCAGTTCTTC
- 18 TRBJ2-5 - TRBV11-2 CASSLAPKLGSSPETQYF TGTGCCAGCAGCTTAGCCCCTAAACTAGGAAGCTCGCCAGAGACCCAGTACTTC
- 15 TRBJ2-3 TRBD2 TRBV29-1 CSVLVGRGSTDTQYF TGCAGCGTTCTAGTAGGGAGGGGTTCGACAGATACGCAGTATTTT
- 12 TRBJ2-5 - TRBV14 CASSPPRGVQYF TGTGCCAGCAGCCCACCCCGGGGTGTCCAGTACTTC
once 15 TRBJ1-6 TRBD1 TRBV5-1 CASRSAQGHNSPLHF TGCGCCAGCAGATCGGCACAGGGGCATAATTCACCCCTCCACTTT
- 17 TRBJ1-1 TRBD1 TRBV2 CASSGGTGGMFFAEAFF TGTGCCAGCAGTGGAGGGACAGGGGGCATGTTCTTCGCTGAAGCTTTCTTT
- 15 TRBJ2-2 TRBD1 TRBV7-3 CASSPGTGLSGELFF TGTGCCAGCAGCCCCGGGACAGGCCTCTCGGGTGAGCTGTTTTTT
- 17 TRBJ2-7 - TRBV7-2 CASSPTPGLALSYEQYF TGTGCCAGCAGCCCGACCCCCGGGCTAGCGCTTTCCTACGAGCAGTACTTC
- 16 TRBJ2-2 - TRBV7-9 CASSLSRGGSTGELFF TGTGCCAGCAGCTTATCAAGGGGGGGGTCCACCGGGGAGCTGTTTTTT
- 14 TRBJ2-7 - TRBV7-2 CASSLDGASYEQYF TGTGCCAGCAGCTTAGATGGGGCCTCCTACGAGCAGTACTTC
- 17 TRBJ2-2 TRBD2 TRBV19 CASTGTSGTLLTGELFF TGTGCCAGTACCGGGACTAGCGGAACCCTACTCACCGGGGAGCTGTTTTTT
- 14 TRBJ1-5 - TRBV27 CASSLSLPGQPQHF TGTGCCAGCAGTTTATCCCTTCCGGGTCAGCCCCAGCATTTT
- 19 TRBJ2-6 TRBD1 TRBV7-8 CASSRLSQGATGGANVLTF TGTGCCAGCAGCCGACTTTCTCAGGGGGCTACTGGTGGGGCCAACGTCCTGACTTTC
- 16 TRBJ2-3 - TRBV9 CASSGRQEISTDTQYF TGTGCCAGCAGCGGCCGACAGGAGATTAGCACAGATACGCAGTATTTT
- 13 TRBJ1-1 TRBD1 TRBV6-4 CASSETGTGEAFF TGTGCCAGCAGTGAAACCGGGACAGGAGAAGCTTTCTTT
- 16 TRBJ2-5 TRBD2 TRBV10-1 CASSEGLAGGLETQYF TGCGCCAGCAGCGAGGGCCTAGCGGGGGGGCTGGAGACCCAGTACTTC
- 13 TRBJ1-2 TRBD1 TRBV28 CASSFQDRRGYTF TGTGCCAGCAGTTTCCAGGACAGGCGTGGCTACACCTTC
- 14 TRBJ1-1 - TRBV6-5 CASSRTGGGAGAFF TGTGCCAGCAGTCGAACTGGGGGGGGCGCTGGCGCTTTCTTT
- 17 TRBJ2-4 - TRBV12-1 CAGPTSGVPDNQNIQYF TGTGCCGGCCCGACTAGCGGGGTTCCCGACAACCAAAACATTCAGTACTTC
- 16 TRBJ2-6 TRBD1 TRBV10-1 CARKETGPTGANVLTF TGCGCCAGAAAAGAGACAGGGCCAACTGGGGCCAACGTCCTGACTTTC
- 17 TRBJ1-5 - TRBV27 CASSLRGPLGGNQPQHF TGTGCCAGCAGTTTACGCGGGCCCCTAGGAGGCAATCAGCCCCAGCATTTT
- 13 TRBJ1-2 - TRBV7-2 CASSLGQVGGYTF TGTGCCAGCAGCTTAGGGCAGGTCGGCGGCTACACCTTC
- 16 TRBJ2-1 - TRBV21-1 CASSKGTSGRANEQFF TGTGCCAGCAGCAAAGGGACTAGCGGGAGGGCCAATGAGCAGTTCTTC
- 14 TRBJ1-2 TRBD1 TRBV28 CASSTPGQGHGYTF TGTGCCAGCAGCACTCCGGGACAGGGGCATGGCTACACCTTC
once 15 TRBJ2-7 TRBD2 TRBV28 CASSRRTSGGSEQYF TGTGCCAGCAGTCGCAGGACTAGCGGGGGTAGCGAGCAGTACTTC
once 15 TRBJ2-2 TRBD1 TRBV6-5 CASSPQGPDTGELFF TGTGCCAGCAGTCCACAGGGGCCCGACACCGGGGAGCTGTTTTTT
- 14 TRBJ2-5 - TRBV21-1 CASSKGRIQETQYF TGTGCCAGCAGCAAGGGGCGGATCCAAGAGACCCAGTACTTC
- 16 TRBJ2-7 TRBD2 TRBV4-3 CASSPQPGLAPYEQYF TGCGCCAGCAGCCCCCAACCGGGACTAGCCCCCTACGAGCAGTACTTC
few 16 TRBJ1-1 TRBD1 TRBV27 CASSLISGTGNTEAFF TGTGCCAGCAGTTTGATCAGCGGGACAGGGAACACTGAAGCTTTCTTT
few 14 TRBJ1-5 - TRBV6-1 CASSEGRGNQPQHF TGTGCCAGCAGTGAAGGACGGGGCAATCAGCCCCAGCATTTT
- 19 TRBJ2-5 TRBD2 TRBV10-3 CAIRQPGGGGRDPQETQYF TGTGCCATCAGGCAACCGGGAGGGGGGGGCCGTGACCCGCAAGAGACCCAGTACTTC
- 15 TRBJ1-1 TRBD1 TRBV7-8 CASSTRQGIYSEAFF TGTGCCAGCAGCACCCGACAGGGTATCTATTCTGAAGCTTTCTTT
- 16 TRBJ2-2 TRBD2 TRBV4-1 CASSQGGLANTGELFF TGCGCCAGCAGCCAAGGGGGACTAGCCAACACCGGGGAGCTGTTTTTT
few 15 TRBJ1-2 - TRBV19 CASSNGWGSGYGYTF TGTGCCAGTAGTAATGGGTGGGGCTCGGGCTATGGCTACACCTTC
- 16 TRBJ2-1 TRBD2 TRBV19 CASSITTSGGNNEQFF TGTGCCAGTAGTATTACCACTAGCGGGGGAAACAATGAGCAGTTCTTC
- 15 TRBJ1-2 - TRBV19 CASSTRAGDDGGYTF TGTGCCAGTAGTACCCGGGCAGGGGACGACGGAGGCTACACCTTC
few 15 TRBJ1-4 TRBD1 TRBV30 CAWSMGQSANEKLFF TGTGCCTGGAGCATGGGACAGAGTGCTAATGAAAAACTGTTTTTT
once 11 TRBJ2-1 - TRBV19 CASSTTARQFF TGTGCCAGTAGTACGACAGCCCGGCAGTTCTTC
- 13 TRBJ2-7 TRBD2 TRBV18 CASTLGSGDEQYF TGTGCCAGCACCTTGGGTAGCGGGGACGAGCAGTACTTC
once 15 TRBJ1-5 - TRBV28 CASSLIWGGNQPQHF TGTGCCAGCAGTTTGATCTGGGGGGGTAATCAGCCCCAGCATTTT
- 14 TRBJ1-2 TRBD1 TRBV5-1 CASDKGQGGYGYTF TGCGCCAGCGATAAAGGACAGGGCGGCTATGGCTACACCTTC